The 22 T cell receptor beta chains below come from one sample, sequenced in a study of cytomegalovirus exposure and HLA in healthy donors. Amplification used 60 Vbeta primers and 13 Jbeta primers. TCRdb keeps only in-frame clones here, not all; method: immunoSEQ multiplex PCR. The sample has approximately 110,000 clones, about two thirds seen once; the top ten hold 5.4%. Sequencing was performed on PBMCs. The receptors shown here come from a woman in her seventies in good health and CMV-seropositive.

The rearrangement links TRBV6-6 to TRBJ2-7, with 12 bases lining up with TRBD2. The J segment lost 0 bases and the V segment lost 6 bases, leaving 3 bases of the junction unmatched. Germline values: CDR1 MNHNY, CDR2 SVGAGI (reference sequence). CDR3 length: 15 amino acids. As DNA, the CDR3 is TGTGCCAGCAGGACTAGCGGGGGTTCCTCCTACGAGCAGTACTTC. Translation: CASRTSGGSSYEQYF.

The chain has TRBV30 and TRBJ2-3; 7 bases are shared with TRBD2. CDR3 length: 15 residues. Germline V CDR1 and CDR2: GTSNPN, SVGIG (reference sequence). With V trimmed by 0 bases and J by 3 bases, 6 bases remained unmatched. CDR3 DNA: TGTGCCTGGAGTGTACTGGCGGGGGTAACAGATACGCAGTATTTT. Its translation is CAWSVLAGVTDTQYF.

This rearrangement joins TRBV11-2 to TRBJ1-2; D is possibly TRBD1 (6 bases). In germline, CDR1 is SGHAT, CDR2 FQNNGV. The V and J ends lost 0 bases and 4 bases respectively, with 18 bases between them. CDR3 size: 17 residues. As DNA, the CDR3 is TGTGCCAGCAGCTTAGATACTGCCTTTACAGGGACCTATGGCTACACCTTC. It codes for CASSLDTAFTGTYGYTF.

The chain employs TRBV19 and TRBJ1-1, with unresolved D. The germline V gene has CDR1 LNHDA and CDR2 SQIVND (reference sequence). This CDR3 comprises 15 residues. V was clipped by 3 bases and J by 3 bases, with 14 bases between them. DNA for the CDR3: TGTGCCAGTAGTATGGCCCGGGAGGTGTACACTGAAGCTTTCTTT. This sequence encodes CASSMAREVYTEAFF.

This clone has just a few counts. This chain joins TRBV19 and TRBJ2-2; D unresolved. Trimming stripped 1 base from V and 8 bases from J, with 14 bases between. This CDR3 comprises 15 residues. In germline, CDR1 is LNHDA, CDR2 SQIVND (reference sequence). The CDR3 here is CASSIVEIGLGELFF. CDR3 coding DNA: TGTGCCAGTAGTATAGTTGAGATCGGGTTAGGGGAGCTGTTTTTT.

V usage is TRBV6-5 and J usage is TRBJ2-7; 8 bases match TRBD1. From germline, CDR1 is MNHEY and CDR2 SVGAGI. The CDR3 has 15 residues. With 4 bases clipped from V and 3 bases from J, the junction kept 8 bases outside the gene matches. CDR3 region: CASSSMGTGFYEQYF. The CDR3 DNA reads TGTGCCAGCAGTTCTATGGGGACAGGCTTCTACGAGCAGTACTTC.

V gene TRBV7-9 combines with J gene TRBJ2-3; 10 nucleotides agree with TRBD1. This CDR3 has 15 residues. Germline values: CDR1 SEHNR, CDR2 FQNEAQ (reference sequence). The junction had 9 bases not matched to a gene; V was cut back by 5 bases and J by 7 bases. CDR3 in amino acids: CASSTPGQGSNTQYF. DNA of the CDR3: TGTGCCAGCAGCACCCCGGGACAGGGGAGTAATACGCAGTATTTT.

The chain recombines TRBV15 with TRBJ2-5, with 14 bases matching TRBD2. J was trimmed by 4 bases and V by 0 bases; bases with no gene match: 7. Germline CDR1 and CDR2: LNHNV and YYDKDF (reference sequence). CDR3 length: 18 amino acids. The chain's CDR3 is CATSRDRLAGGLGETQYF. The DNA of the CDR3 is TGTGCCACCAGCAGAGATCGACTAGCGGGGGGGCTTGGAGAGACCCAGTACTTC.

The chain couples TRBV27 to TRBJ2-1; 9 bases are a match to TRBD2. J lost 5 bases, V lost 7 bases, and 9 bases had no gene match. The CDR3 runs 15 residues. The germline V gene encodes CDR1 MNHEY and CDR2 SMNVEV (reference sequence). CDR3 DNA: TGTGCCAGCACCCCTCTGAGCGGGGGGAACAATGAGCAGTTCTTC. Amino acid sequence: CASTPLSGGNNEQFF.

V and J are TRBV7-2 and TRBJ2-1, with 11 bases identical to TRBD2. The CDR3 contains 14 residues. With V trimmed by 6 bases and J by 9 bases, 7 bases remained unmatched. Germline loops: CDR1 SGHTA, CDR2 FQGNSA. Written as DNA, the CDR3 is TGTGCCAGCAGTTCTACTAGCGGGGGTGGTGAGCAGTTCTTC. Protein product: CASSSTSGGGEQFF.

This clone was picked up a small number of times. This rearrangement joins TRBV4-2 to TRBJ2-5, with TRBD2 matching 9 bases. Germline CDR1 LGHNA, CDR2 YNFKEQ. Germline trimming cut 0 bases from V and 7 bases from J; bases unmatched to any gene: 12. The CDR3 totals 17 residues. The CDR3 bases are TGTGCCAGCAGCCAAGACGAGGCGGGGGGGTACCCAGGGACCCAGTACTTC. It codes for CASSQDEAGGYPGTQYF.

The rearrangement uses TRBV10-1 and TRBJ2-3; D gene unclear. Per the germline V gene, CDR1 is WNHNN and CDR2 is SYGVQD (reference sequence). The CDR3 is 12 amino acids. Trimming cost V 4 bases and J 0 bases, with 2 bases left between them. The CDR3 here is CASSASTDTQYF. CDR3 nucleotides: TGCGCCAGCAGTGCAAGCACAGATACGCAGTATTTT.

This sequence joins TRBV9 and TRBJ1-1; 7 bases agree with TRBD1. This CDR3 contains 16 residues. Germline V gene sequence: CDR1 SGDLS, CDR2 YYNGEE. Germline trimming cut 0 bases from V and 4 bases from J; bases unmatched to any gene: 9. Here the CDR3 reads CASSVDPGAGGTEAFF. In DNA, the CDR3 is TGTGCCAGCAGCGTAGACCCTGGGGCAGGGGGCACTGAAGCTTTCTTT.

This clone was seen once. The rearrangement uses TRBV5-6 and TRBJ2-3, with 7 nucleotides matching TRBD1. This CDR3 spans 14 amino acids. V lost 4 bases, J lost 0 bases, and 2 bases stayed unmatched. Per the germline V gene, CDR1 is SGHDT and CDR2 is YYEEEE. In DNA, the CDR3 is TGTGCCAGCAGCATGACAGGGAGCACAGATACGCAGTATTTT. Its translation: CASSMTGSTDTQYF.

The rearrangement joins TRBV5-8 to TRBJ1-5, with D possibly TRBD1 on 5 matching bases. This CDR3 region has 12 residues. CDR1 SGHTS and CDR2 YDEGEE come from the germline V gene. The V gene lost 4 bases and the J gene lost 11 bases, with 13 bases spanning the gap. The CDR3 reads CASSRAGGAQHF. CDR3 sequence (DNA): TGTGCCAGCAGCCGGGCCGGAGGGGCCCAGCATTTT.

Concerning this clone: Other DNA sequences in this specimen translate into the identical CDR3. This sequence joins TRBV30 and TRBJ2-5; tentative D call: TRBD2 (5 bases). Trimming took off 2 bases at V and 5 bases at J, with 9 bases between the two ends. CDR1 is GTSNPN and CDR2 is SVGIG in the germline V gene (reference sequence). The CDR3 is 12 amino acids. DNA of the CDR3: TGTGCCTGGAGTAGCCCGGGGGAGACCCAGTACTTC. Protein: CAWSSPGETQYF.

The genes are TRBV2 and TRBJ2-2; tentative D call: TRBD1 (5 bases). In germline, CDR1 is SNHLY, CDR2 FYNNEI. This CDR3 is built from 14 residues. V was cut by 7 bases and J by 4 bases, with 13 bases left in between. CDR3 sequence: CASMGPKITGELFF. The CDR3 DNA is TGTGCCAGCATGGGGCCCAAAATCACCGGGGAGCTGTTTTTT.

This clone turned up a few times. This chain uses TRBV7-3 with TRBJ2-5, with 14 nucleotides matching TRBD2. The ends lost 1 base at V and 4 bases at J; junction bases unmatched: 2. The germline V gene has CDR1 SGHTA and CDR2 FQGTGA. The CDR3 is 16 amino acids. CDR3 protein: CASSLSGTSGGETQYF. The CDR3 nucleotides read TGTGCCAGCAGCTTAAGCGGGACTAGCGGGGGAGAGACCCAGTACTTC.

The chain combines TRBV19 with TRBJ2-5, with 13 bases fitting TRBD2. With 6 bases clipped from V and 3 bases from J, the junction kept 10 bases outside the gene matches. CDR1 is LNHDA and CDR2 is SQIVND in the germline V gene (reference sequence). The CDR3 contains 17 residues. CDR3 nucleotides: TGTGCCAGTAGAAGACTAGCGGGGGGCCGACTCGAAGAGACCCAGTACTTC. This sequence encodes CASRRLAGGRLEETQYF. Together with reference TRBV19 and TRBJ2-5, the CDR3 gives the full variable domain: DGGITQSPKYLFRKEGQNVTLSCEQNLNHDAMYWYRQDPGQGLRLIYYSQIVNDFQKGDIAEGYSVSREKKESFPLTVTSAQKNPTAFYLCASRRLAGGRLEETQYFGPGTRLLVL.

The rearrangement joins TRBV7-9 to TRBJ2-7; possible D gene TRBD1, 5 bases. CDR1 and CDR2 (germline): SEHNR, FQNEAQ (reference sequence). Trimming removed 5 bases at V and 0 bases at J, with 14 bases between. The CDR3 spans 15 residues. The DNA of the CDR3 is TGTGCCAGCAGCGCTCAACAGGCCACCTCCTACGAGCAGTACTTC. Translated, it gives CASSAQQATSYEQYF.

This clone was recorded only once. This chain joins TRBV5-1 and TRBJ1-6; no clear D. CDR3 size: 14 residues. The V gene's germline CDR1 is SGHRS and CDR2 YFSETQ. Between the trimmed V and J ends, which lost 0 bases and 10 bases, there was a span of 11 bases. CDR3 bases: TGCGCCAGCAGCTTGGTAGGTGGAGACTCACCCCTCCACTTT. Its protein product is CASSLVGGDSPLHF. Combining the CDR3 with reference TRBV5-1 and TRBJ1-6 gives the whole variable domain KAGVTQTPRYLIKTRGQQVTLSCSPISGHRSVSWYQQTPGQGLQFLFEYFSETQRNKGNFPGRFSGRQFSNSRSEMNVSTLELGDSALYLCASSLVGGDSPLHFGNGTRLTVT.

The CDR3, as DNA: TGTGCCATCAGGGACAGGGAGGCGCAGTATTTT. Residues: CAIRDREAQYF. The V and J genes are TRBV10-3 and TRBJ2-3; TRBD1 aligns across 8 bases. The CDR3 has 11 amino acids. Losses at the gene ends were 6 bases for V and 10 bases for J; bases not matched to a gene: 3. Looked up from germline, CDR1 is ENHRY and CDR2 is SYGVKD.